Reported below is one TCR beta chain. The data are from a study of control samples from healthy donors and cancer patients. There are 13 residues in the CDR3. Germline V gene data show CDR1 as SGHRS and CDR2 as YFSETQ. Trimming removed 4 bases at V and 4 bases at J, with 11 bases between. Measured with immunoSEQ multiplex PCR; TCRdb has only the in-frame clones, and not every one. The sample has around 130,000 clones; roughly 88% are singletons. Material for sequencing was blood. The origin of this receptor is a man aged 45 to 65 in good health. The chain couples TRBV5-1 to TRBJ1-2; a weak D match, TRBD1 (5 bases). The CDR3 region is CASSEGTPYGYTF. CDR3 bases: TGCGCCAGCAGCGAAGGGACGCCCTATGGCTACACCTTC.